Listed below are T cell receptor beta chains from one sample, sequenced in a study of blood T cells in healthy people across ages. TCRdb reprocessed the 5' RACE reads with MiXCR, giving one entry per CDR3 protein. Of some 1.6 million distinct CDR3 sequences detected, 30% to 35% appear once; the ten largest clones hold approximately 11%. Sequencing used blood. All receptors derive from a woman under 40 in good health. The CDR3 runs from the conserved cysteine through the conserved F or W. The D gene is left open where the match is weak. Part of the rows lack a size; the others show once, few, many or a class for expanded clones.

v_call	d_call	clone_size	j_call	cdr3_nt	cdr3_aa
TRBV18	NA	NA	TRBJ2-7	TGTGCCAGCTCACGACACAGGGAGGCGGAGCAGTACTTC	CASSRHREAEQYF
TRBV12-3/TRBV12-4	TRBD2	once	TRBJ2-4	TGTGCCAGCAGTTGGGACTATCCCGCAATAATGCAGTACTTC	CASSWDYPAIMQYF
TRBV20-1	TRBD1	few	TRBJ1-5	TGCAGTGCTAGAGACCCCGGGACAGGGTTGGTTGATCAGCCCCAGCATTTT	CSARDPGTGLVDQPQHF
TRBV20-1	NA	few	TRBJ1-5	TGCAGTGCTAGTCCCGGACAGTTAATTAGCAATCAGCCCCAGCATTTT	CSASPGQLISNQPQHF
TRBV23-1	TRBD1	NA	TRBJ1-5	TGCGCCAGCAAAAAGACAGGGGGCGCGAATCAGCCCCAGCATTTT	CASKKTGGANQPQHF
TRBV20-1	NA	NA	TRBJ2-3	TGCAGTGGGCGGCTTAGCACAGATACGCAGTATTTT	CSGRLSTDTQYF
TRBV7-2	NA	NA	TRBJ2-1	TGTGCCATCTCCCCGGGTCTTCCTAAGATGGGCAATGAGCAGTTCTTC	CAISPGLPKMGNEQFF
TRBV11-1	NA	NA	TRBJ1-5	TGTGCCAGCAGCTTTAGCGACAATCAGCCCCAGCATTTT	CASSFSDNQPQHF
TRBV2	TRBD1	NA	TRBJ1-2	TGTGCCAGCAGTGAAGGGGTGGGACAGGCCTATTATGGCTACACCTTC	CASSEGVGQAYYGYTF
TRBV6-1	TRBD2	NA	TRBJ2-7	TGTGCCAGCAGTGGGGGGGGGTCGGGCGAGCAGTACTTC	CASSGGGSGEQYF
TRBV20-1	TRBD1	NA	TRBJ2-2	TGCAGTGCTGCCCGGGACAGCCTCGGGGAGCTGTTTTTT	CSAARDSLGELFF
TRBV2	NA	few	TRBJ1-1	TGTGCCAGCCAACCAAGGGTGAACACTGAAGCTTTCTTT	CASQPRVNTEAFF
TRBV6-4	NA	NA	TRBJ2-4	TGTGCCAGCAGTGACGTACCAGGCACCCCCATTCAGTACTTC	CASSDVPGTPIQYF
TRBV12-3/TRBV12-4	NA	NA	TRBJ2-1	TGTGCCAGCAAACCCGGGACCAGAGGAAGAGAGCAGTTCTTC	CASKPGTRGREQFF
TRBV28	NA	few	TRBJ2-6	TGTGCCAGCAGTGACTCAAGGACACCTGGGGCCAACGTCCTGACTTTC	CASSDSRTPGANVLTF
TRBV7-3	NA	NA	TRBJ1-6	TGTGCCAGCAGAGCGGGAAATAATTCACCCCTCCACTTT	CASRAGNNSPLHF
TRBV10-3	NA	few	TRBJ2-7	TGTGCCATCAGCGAAACTCGGTCGGGTCCCTACGAGCAGTACTTC	CAISETRSGPYEQYF
TRBV20-1	TRBD2	many	TRBJ2-1	TGCAGTGCTAAGGGACTAGCGAATGAGCAGTTCTTC	CSAKGLANEQFF
TRBV15	TRBD2	few	TRBJ2-1	TGTGCCACCAGCACCATAAGGGCTAGCGGGAGCCTGAGCTCCTACAATGAGCAGTTCTTC	CATSTIRASGSLSSYNEQFF
TRBV28	NA	many	TRBJ2-5	TGTGCCAGCAGGCCCGCACGAAATCAAGAGACCCAGTACTTC	CASRPARNQETQYF
TRBV5-4	TRBD1	NA	TRBJ1-2	TGTGCCAGCAGCTTGGTAGGGGGCGGGCGCTATGGCTACACCTTC	CASSLVGGGRYGYTF
TRBV27	NA	few	TRBJ2-7	TGTGCCAGCAGTTTATTGGGGCCAGGCTACGAGCAGTACTTC	CASSLLGPGYEQYF
TRBV18	TRBD1	NA	TRBJ2-7	TGTGCCAGCTCACCAAAATCCCCAGGGGGCTACGAGCAGTACTTC	CASSPKSPGGYEQYF
TRBV15	NA	NA	TRBJ2-7	TGTGCCACCAGCAGATCTGCTATCCACGAGCAGTACTTC	CATSRSAIHEQYF
TRBV3-1	NA	few	TRBJ1-5	TGTGCCAGCAGCCAAGATGGGCACCCCAATCAGCCCCAGCATTTT	CASSQDGHPNQPQHF
TRBV12-3/TRBV12-4	NA	few	TRBJ2-4	TGTGCCAGCAGTCCCCCGGATAACCGCGGGAACATTCAGTACTTC	CASSPPDNRGNIQYF
TRBV29-1	NA	NA	TRBJ2-2	TGCAGCGTTGCCCCGAACACCGGGGAGCTGTTTTTT	CSVAPNTGELFF